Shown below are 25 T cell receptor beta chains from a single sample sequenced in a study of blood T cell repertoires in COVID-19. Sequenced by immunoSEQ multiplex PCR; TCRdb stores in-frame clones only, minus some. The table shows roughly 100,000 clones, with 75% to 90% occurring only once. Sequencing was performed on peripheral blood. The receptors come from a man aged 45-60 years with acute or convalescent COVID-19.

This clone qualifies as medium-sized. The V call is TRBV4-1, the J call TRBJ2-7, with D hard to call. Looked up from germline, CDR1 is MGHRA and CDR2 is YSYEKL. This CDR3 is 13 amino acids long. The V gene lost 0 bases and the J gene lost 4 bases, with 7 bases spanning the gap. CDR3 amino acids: CASSQEARYEQYF. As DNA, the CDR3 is TGCGCCAGCAGCCAAGAAGCCCGATACGAGCAGTACTTC.

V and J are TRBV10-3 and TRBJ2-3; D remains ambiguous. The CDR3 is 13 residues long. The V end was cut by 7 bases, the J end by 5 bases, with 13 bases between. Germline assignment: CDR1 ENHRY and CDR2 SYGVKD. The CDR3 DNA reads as TGTGCCATCACCGCGAGAACCGAAGATACGCAGTATTTT. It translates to CAITARTEDTQYF.

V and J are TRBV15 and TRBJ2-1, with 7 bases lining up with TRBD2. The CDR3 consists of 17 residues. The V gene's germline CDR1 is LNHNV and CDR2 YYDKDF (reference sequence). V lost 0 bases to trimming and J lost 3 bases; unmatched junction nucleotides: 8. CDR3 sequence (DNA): TGTGCCACCAGCAGAGAGGGGGAGACTAGCCACTACAATGAGCAGTTCTTC. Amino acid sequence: CATSREGETSHYNEQFF.

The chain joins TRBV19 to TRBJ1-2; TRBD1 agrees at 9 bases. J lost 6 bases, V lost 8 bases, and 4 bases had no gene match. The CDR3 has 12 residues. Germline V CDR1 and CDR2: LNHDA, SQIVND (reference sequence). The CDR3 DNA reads TGTGCCAGTCGGCGGACAGGGGATGGCTACACCTTC. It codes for CASRRTGDGYTF.

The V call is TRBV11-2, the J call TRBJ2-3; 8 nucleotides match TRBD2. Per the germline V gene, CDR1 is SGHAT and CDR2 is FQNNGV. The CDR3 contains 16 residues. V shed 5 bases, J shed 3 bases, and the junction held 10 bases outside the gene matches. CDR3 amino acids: CASSRASGSGTDTQYF. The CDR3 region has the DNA TGTGCCAGCAGCCGAGCCAGCGGGAGTGGTACAGATACGCAGTATTTT.

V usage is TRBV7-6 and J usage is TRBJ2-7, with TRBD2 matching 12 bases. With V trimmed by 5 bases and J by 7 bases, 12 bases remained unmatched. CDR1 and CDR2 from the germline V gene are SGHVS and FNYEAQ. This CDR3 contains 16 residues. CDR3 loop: CASSPRTSGTPGEQYF. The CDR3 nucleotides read TGTGCCAGCAGCCCAAGGACTAGCGGGACCCCCGGGGAGCAGTACTTC.

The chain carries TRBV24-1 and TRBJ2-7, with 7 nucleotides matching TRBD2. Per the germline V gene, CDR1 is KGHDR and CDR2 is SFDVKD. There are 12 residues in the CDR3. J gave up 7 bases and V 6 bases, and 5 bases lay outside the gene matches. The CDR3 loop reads CATSSGRGEQYF. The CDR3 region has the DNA TGTGCCACCAGTAGTGGGAGGGGAGAGCAGTACTTC.

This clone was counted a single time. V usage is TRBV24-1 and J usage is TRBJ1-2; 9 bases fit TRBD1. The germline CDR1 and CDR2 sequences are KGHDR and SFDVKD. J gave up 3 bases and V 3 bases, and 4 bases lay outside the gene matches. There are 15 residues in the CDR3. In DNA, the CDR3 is TGTGCCACCAGTGATCCCACAGGGGGCCACTATGGCTACACCTTC. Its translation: CATSDPTGGHYGYTF.

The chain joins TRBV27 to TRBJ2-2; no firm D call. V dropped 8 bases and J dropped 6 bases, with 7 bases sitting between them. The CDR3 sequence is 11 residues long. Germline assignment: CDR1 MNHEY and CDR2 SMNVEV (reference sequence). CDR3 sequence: CASSEAGELFF. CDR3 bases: TGTGCCAGCTCTGAGGCCGGGGAGCTGTTTTTT.

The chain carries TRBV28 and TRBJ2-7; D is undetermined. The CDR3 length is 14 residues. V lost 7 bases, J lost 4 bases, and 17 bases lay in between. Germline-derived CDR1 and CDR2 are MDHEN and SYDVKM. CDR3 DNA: TGTGCCAGCACCACCCCGGAGCTACCTTACGAGCAGTACTTC. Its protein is CASTTPELPYEQYF.

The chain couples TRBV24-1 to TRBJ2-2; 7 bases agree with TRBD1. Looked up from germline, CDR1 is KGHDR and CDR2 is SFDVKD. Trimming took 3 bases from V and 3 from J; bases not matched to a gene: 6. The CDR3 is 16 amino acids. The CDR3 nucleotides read TGTGCCACCAGTGATCCTGGACAGGCAGACACCGGGGAGCTGTTTTTT. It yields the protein CATSDPGQADTGELFF.

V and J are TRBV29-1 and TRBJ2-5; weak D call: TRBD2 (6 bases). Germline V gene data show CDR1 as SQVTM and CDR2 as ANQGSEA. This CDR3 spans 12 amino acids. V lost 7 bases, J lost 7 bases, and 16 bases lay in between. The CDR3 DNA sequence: TGCAGCGGGGCTAGCGTTGGGGGGACCCAGTACTTC. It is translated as CSGASVGGTQYF.

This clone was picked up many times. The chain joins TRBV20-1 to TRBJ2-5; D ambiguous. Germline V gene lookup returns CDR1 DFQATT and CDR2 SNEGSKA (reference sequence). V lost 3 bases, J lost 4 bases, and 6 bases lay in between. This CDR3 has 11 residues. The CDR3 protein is CSASASETQYF. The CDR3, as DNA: TGCAGTGCTAGTGCCTCAGAGACCCAGTACTTC.

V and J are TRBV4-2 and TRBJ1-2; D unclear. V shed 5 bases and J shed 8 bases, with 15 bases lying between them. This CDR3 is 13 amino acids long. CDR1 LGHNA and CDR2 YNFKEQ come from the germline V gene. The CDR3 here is CASSAKEVHGYTF. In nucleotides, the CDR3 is TGTGCCAGCAGCGCTAAAGAGGTCCACGGCTACACCTTC.

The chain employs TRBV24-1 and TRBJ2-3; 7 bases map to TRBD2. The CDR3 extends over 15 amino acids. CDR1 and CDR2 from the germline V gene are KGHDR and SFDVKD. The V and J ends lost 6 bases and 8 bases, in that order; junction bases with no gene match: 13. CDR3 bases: TGTGCCACCAGTCGTAGAGCGGGGACCGGTGGTACGCAGTATTTT. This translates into CATSRRAGTGGTQYF.

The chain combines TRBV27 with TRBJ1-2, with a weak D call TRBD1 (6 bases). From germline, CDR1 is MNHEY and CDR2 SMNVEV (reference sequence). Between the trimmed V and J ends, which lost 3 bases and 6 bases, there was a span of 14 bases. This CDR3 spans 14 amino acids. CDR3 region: CASSLAGDINGYTF. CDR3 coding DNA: TGTGCCAGCAGTTTGGCAGGGGATATCAATGGCTACACCTTC.

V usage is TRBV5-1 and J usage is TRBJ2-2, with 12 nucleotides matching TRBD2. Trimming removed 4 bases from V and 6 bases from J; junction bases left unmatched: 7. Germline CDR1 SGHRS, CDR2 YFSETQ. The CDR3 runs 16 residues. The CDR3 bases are TGCGCCAGCAGCCCCAGACTAGCGGGAGTTGCCGGGGAGCTGTTTTTT. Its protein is CASSPRLAGVAGELFF.

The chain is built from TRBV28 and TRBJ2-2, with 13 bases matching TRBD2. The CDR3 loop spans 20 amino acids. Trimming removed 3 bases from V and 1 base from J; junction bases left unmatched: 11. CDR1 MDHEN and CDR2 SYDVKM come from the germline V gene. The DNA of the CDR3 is TGTGCCAGCAGTTTGGAGGGGACTAGCGGGAATACCGAGAACACCGGGGAGCTGTTTTTT. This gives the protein CASSLEGTSGNTENTGELFF. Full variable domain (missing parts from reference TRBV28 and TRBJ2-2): DVKVTQSSRYLVKRTGEKVFLECVQDMDHENMFWYRQDPGLGLRLIYFSYDVKMKEKGDIPEGYSVSREKKERFSLILESASTNQTSMYLCASSLEGTSGNTENTGELFFGEGSRLTVL.

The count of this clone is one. CDR3 nucleotides: TGTGCCTGGAGTGTACTAGCGGGAGTCCACAATGAGCAGTTCTTC. It encodes CAWSVLAGVHNEQFF. This chain uses TRBV30 with TRBJ2-1, with 11 bases that match TRBD2. The V gene end was trimmed by 0 bases and the J gene end by 5 bases; junction bases not matched to a gene: 3. The CDR3 extends over 15 amino acids. Germline CDR1 GTSNPN, CDR2 SVGIG (reference sequence).

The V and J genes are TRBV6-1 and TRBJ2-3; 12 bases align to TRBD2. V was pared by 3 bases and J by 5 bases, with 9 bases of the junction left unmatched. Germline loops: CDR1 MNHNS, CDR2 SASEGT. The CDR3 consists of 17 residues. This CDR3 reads CASSDPLTSGSQDTQYF. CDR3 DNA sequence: TGTGCCAGCAGTGACCCATTGACTAGCGGGAGTCAAGATACGCAGTATTTT.

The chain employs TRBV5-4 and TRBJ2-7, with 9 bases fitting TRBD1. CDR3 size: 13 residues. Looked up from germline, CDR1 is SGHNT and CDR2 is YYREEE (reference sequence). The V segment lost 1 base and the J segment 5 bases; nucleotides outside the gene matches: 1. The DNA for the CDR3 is TGTGCCAGCAGCTTGACAGGGGGCGACGAGCAGTACTTC. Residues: CASSLTGGDEQYF.

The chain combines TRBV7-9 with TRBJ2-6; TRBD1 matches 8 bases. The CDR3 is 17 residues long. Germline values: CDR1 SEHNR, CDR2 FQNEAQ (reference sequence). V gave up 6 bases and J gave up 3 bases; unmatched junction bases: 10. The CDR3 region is CASRLTGVAFGANVLTF. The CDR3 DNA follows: TGTGCCAGCAGATTGACAGGGGTCGCCTTTGGGGCCAACGTCCTGACTTTC.

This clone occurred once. CDR3 DNA sequence: TGCAGCGTTCAAGGTGGACTAGGGAACACAGATACGCAGTATTTT. Protein: CSVQGGLGNTDTQYF. The rearrangement links TRBV29-1 to TRBJ2-3; 7 bases are a match to TRBD2. The germline gives CDR1 SQVTM, CDR2 ANQGSEA. The CDR3 consists of 15 residues. V was clipped by 5 bases and J by 2 bases; unmatched bases: 10.

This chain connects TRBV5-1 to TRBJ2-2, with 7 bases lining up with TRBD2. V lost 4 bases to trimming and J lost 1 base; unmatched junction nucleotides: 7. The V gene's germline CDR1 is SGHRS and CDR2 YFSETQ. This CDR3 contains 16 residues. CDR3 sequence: CASSPISGKNTGELFF. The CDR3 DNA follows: TGCGCCAGCAGCCCTATCAGCGGGAAGAACACCGGGGAGCTGTTTTTT. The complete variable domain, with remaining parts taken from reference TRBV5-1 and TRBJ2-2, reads KAGVTQTPRYLIKTRGQQVTLSCSPISGHRSVSWYQQTPGQGLQFLFEYFSETQRNKGNFPGRFSGRQFSNSRSEMNVSTLELGDSALYLCASSPISGKNTGELFFGEGSRLTVL.

The CDR3 sequence: CASSLAVGAMGTEAFF. DNA for the CDR3: TGCGCCAGCAGCTTGGCCGTGGGGGCCATGGGCACTGAAGCTTTCTTT. V gene TRBV5-1 combines with J gene TRBJ1-1; maybe TRBD1 (6 bases). Germline CDR1 is SGHRS and CDR2 is YFSETQ. This CDR3 is 16 amino acids long. V was cut by 0 bases and J by 4 bases, with 16 bases left in between.